A single sample gave rise to the 7 T cell receptor beta chains below, sequenced in a study of human T cells and chemical hapten exposure. TCRdb itself ran the RACE reads through MiXCR, one entry per CDR3 protein. This sample carries 380,000 or so distinct CDR3 sequences, 4.8% of them seen once, and the ten largest clones take approximately 2.1%. The time point here: patch test 1, 2 weeks after DPC sensitization. Documented treatment: therapeutic diphenylcyclopropenone sensitization with weekly scalp DPC. The sample consisted of whole blood, taken in connection with sensitization to the hapten diphenylcyclopropenone (DPC). The receptors derive from a woman in her forties or fifties with alopecia areata. Some clones in this sample may be carry-over from other donors' samples.

This clonotype appeared many times. The chain employs TRBV5-1 and TRBJ1-5, with 9 bases fitting TRBD1. Germline CDR1 is SGHRS and CDR2 is YFSETQ. The length of the CDR3 is 15 residues. Unmatched junction bases numbered 8, after V lost 4 bases and J lost 6 bases. The CDR3 coding sequence is TGCGCCAGCAGCCTGGAGGGACAGGGCTTTCAGCCCCAGCATTTT. Translation: CASSLEGQGFQPQHF. Using reference TRBV5-1 and TRBJ1-5 for the parts outside the CDR3, the full variable domain is KAGVTQTPRYLIKTRGQQVTLSCSPISGHRSVSWYQQTPGQGLQFLFEYFSETQRNKGNFPGRFSGRQFSNSRSEMNVSTLELGDSALYLCASSLEGQGFQPQHFGDGTRLSIL.

The chain carries TRBV12-3 or TRBV12-4 and TRBJ1-1, with no clear D. Between the trimmed V and J ends, which lost 4 bases and 5 bases, there was a span of 14 bases. This CDR3 region has 14 residues. The DNA for the CDR3 is TGTGCCAGCAGTTCCGTAACCCTGGGGACTGAAGCTTTCTTT. It codes for CASSSVTLGTEAFF.

The J gene is TRBJ2-3, the V gene TRBV12-3 or TRBV12-4, with D perhaps given as TRBD1 or TRBD2 (5 bases each). The CDR3 totals 17 residues. The V end lost 5 bases, the J end lost 0 bases, and 18 bases lay between the germline ends. Here the CDR3 reads CASSPGAILSSTDTQYF. The CDR3 region has the DNA TGTGCCAGCAGTCCCGGGGCGATTTTATCTAGCACAGATACGCAGTATTTT.

Points on this clonotype: An end of the junction differs from the germline gene, which may be a read error. The V and J genes are TRBV7-9 and TRBJ2-1; no clear D. Germline V gene data show CDR1 as SEHNR and CDR2 as FQNEAQ (reference sequence). This CDR3 has 13 amino acids. Written as DNA, the CDR3 is TGTGCCAGCACCTTAGGCCTGTACAATGAGCAGTTCTTC. It is translated as CASTLGLYNEQFF. Looking up the rest from reference TRBV7-9 and TRBJ2-1 gives the full variable domain: DTGVSQNPRHKITKRGQNVTFRCDPISEHNRLYWYRQTLGQGPEFLTYFQNEAQLEKSRLLSDRFSAERPKGSFSTLEIQRTEQGDSAMYLCASTLGLYNEQFFGPGTRLTVL.

The chain employs TRBV27 and TRBJ1-5; 8 bases are a match to TRBD1. After removal of 10 bases from V and 7 bases from J, the junction contained 15 bases not matched to a gene. Germline V gives CDR1 MNHEY, CDR2 SMNVEV (reference sequence). The CDR3 runs 15 residues. Here the CDR3 reads CATGETGAGGQPQHF. The CDR3 DNA reads as TGTGCCACGGGGGAGACAGGGGCGGGGGGACAGCCCCAGCATTTT.

This clonotype was counted many times. The rearrangement joins TRBV5-1 to TRBJ1-2; 7 nucleotides align to TRBD1. The germline CDR1 and CDR2 sequences are SGHRS and YFSETQ. This CDR3 is built from 14 residues. Trimming cost V 2 bases and J 4 bases; bases outside gene matches: 5. CDR3 coding DNA: TGCGCCAGCAGCTTCGACAGGGCCCTCTATGGCTACACCTTC. Amino acids: CASSFDRALYGYTF.

This clonotype was picked up many times. This chain joins TRBV29-1 and TRBJ2-2, with TRBD2 matching 9 bases. Germline CDR1 and CDR2: SQVTM and ANQGSEA. The length of the CDR3 is 15 residues. The ends lost 3 bases at V and 5 bases at J; junction bases unmatched: 7. The CDR3 here is CSVDRAGGRTGELFF. Written as DNA, the CDR3 is TGCAGCGTTGACCGCGCGGGAGGGAGAACCGGGGAGCTGTTTTTT.